This T cell receptor (beta chain) emerged from a study of control samples from healthy donors and cancer patients. The CDR3 spans 13 residues. The germline V gene has CDR1 SQVTM and CDR2 ANQGSEA. The J segment lost 4 bases and the V segment lost 6 bases, leaving 5 bases of the junction unmatched. Here immunoSEQ multiplex PCR was the method, and the copy in TCRdb shows in-frame clones only, minus some. The sample gives about 110,000 clones, roughly 79% of which show up once; about 7% is in the top ten. Source material: blood. The rearrangement uses TRBV29-1 and TRBJ1-5; 8 positions agree with TRBD1. This TCR was recovered from a man between 18 and 29 years old in good health. Here the CDR3 DNA reads TGCAGCGTCTTGGACAGGGATAATCAGCCCCAGCATTTT. Encoded protein: CSVLDRDNQPQHF.